Listed below are T cell receptor beta chains from one sample, sequenced in a study of beta chain features in type 1 diabetes. Using immunoSEQ multiplex PCR, the repertoire was profiled, and TCRdb retains in-frame clones only, with some absent. The table shows 400,000 to 450,000 clones, with 11% to 15% occurring only once. The sample consisted of naive CD4+ T cells from blood. The receptor source for this set is a man aged 30 to 45 in good health. Both conserved end residues are part of each CDR3. The D gene is left open where the match is weak. A row's size may be missing; if present it is once, few, many or a size class.

>TRBJ2-2|-|-|TRBV14
CASRQAGIGELFF
TGTGCCAGCAGACAGGCCGGCATCGGGGAGCTGTTTTTT
>TRBJ1-1|-|-|TRBV29-1
CSVGLRLGAQNTEAFF
TGCAGCGTTGGTTTGAGATTGGGGGCCCAAAACACTGAAGCTTTCTTT
>TRBJ2-6|TRBD1|few|TRBV7-9
CASSFYKGAGSGANVLTF
TGTGCCAGCAGCTTCTACAAGGGGGCAGGCTCTGGGGCCAACGTCCTGACTTTC
>TRBJ2-7|-|-|TRBV5-1
CASSPDGIRSYEQYF
TGCGCCAGCAGCCCCGACGGAATCCGCTCTTACGAGCAGTACTTC
>TRBJ1-1|-|-|TRBV7-3
CASSLNGGTAEAFF
TGTGCCAGCAGCTTAAATGGCGGGACCGCTGAAGCTTTCTTT
>TRBJ2-5|-|few|TRBV7-2
CASSLSGFQETQYF
TGTGCCAGCAGCTTAAGCGGGTTCCAAGAGACCCAGTACTTC
>TRBJ1-1|TRBD1|-|TRBV29-1
CSAKTGGDLQTEAFF
TGCAGCGCCAAGACAGGGGGCGATCTTCAAACTGAAGCTTTCTTT
>TRBJ2-5|-|few|TRBV18
CASSSSSRETQYF
TGTGCCAGCTCATCCTCCTCCAGGGAGACCCAGTACTTC
>TRBJ2-4|TRBD1|few|TRBV23-1
CASSPIPGQGIIAKNIQYF
TGCGCCAGCAGTCCAATACCGGGACAGGGGATAATAGCCAAAAACATTCAGTACTTC
>TRBJ2-1|-|-|TRBV7-9
CASSLAQRPLGFF
TGTGCCAGCAGCTTAGCGCAAAGACCTTTGGGGTTCTTC
>TRBJ2-5|-|few|TRBV6-5
CASSTGTQAETQYF
TGTGCCAGCAGCACCGGGACCCAGGCAGAGACCCAGTACTTC
>TRBJ1-5|-|-|TRBV6-6
CASSYVQGPQHF
TGTGCCAGCAGTTACGTCCAGGGGCCCCAGCATTTT
>TRBJ2-1|-|few|TRBV11-3
CASSLGELSEQFF
TGTGCCAGCAGCTTGGGGGAGTTAAGTGAGCAGTTCTTC
>TRBJ2-6|-|few|TRBV7-2
CASSSRPATSGANVLTF
TGTGCCAGCAGCTCTAGGCCAGCCACCTCTGGGGCCAACGTCCTGACTTTC
>TRBJ2-1|-|few|TRBV2
CASGGVRSYNEQFF
TGTGCCAGCGGAGGGGTTAGATCCTACAATGAGCAGTTCTTC
>TRBJ2-5|-|many|TRBV29-1
CSVYMGETQYF
TGCAGCGTCTACATGGGAGAGACCCAGTACTTC
>TRBJ2-7|TRBD2|few|TRBV9
CASSAGLAGVYEQYF
TGTGCCAGCAGCGCCGGACTAGCGGGGGTCTACGAGCAGTACTTC
>TRBJ2-5|TRBD1|few|TRBV5-4
CASSTGGGETQYF
TGTGCCAGCAGTACAGGGGGTGGAGAGACCCAGTACTTC
>TRBJ2-1|TRBD2|few|TRBV15
CATSRDQATSGELNEQFF
TGTGCCACCAGCAGAGATCAGGCGACTAGCGGGGAGCTCAATGAGCAGTTCTTC
>TRBJ1-3|-|few|TRBV29-1
CSVGDNRSGNTIYF
TGCAGCGTAGGGGACAACCGCTCTGGAAACACCATATATTTT
>TRBJ2-3|-|-|TRBV6-5
CASSVGSRSQYF
TGTGCCAGCAGTGTGGGATCCCGTAGCCAGTATTTT
>TRBJ1-2|TRBD1|few|TRBV6-5
CASSYPTGIGYGYTF
TGTGCCAGCAGTTACCCGACAGGGATCGGCTATGGCTACACCTTC
>TRBJ1-2|-|few|TRBV18
CASSPAIQGSRGYTF
TGTGCCAGCTCACCAGCCATACAGGGTTCTCGGGGCTACACCTTC
>TRBJ1-2|-|-|TRBV7-9
CASSPGGFYGYTF
TGTGCCAGCAGCCCAGGAGGGTTCTATGGCTACACCTTC
>TRBJ2-1|TRBD2|-|TRBV9
CASSPRFTSGMVDEQFF
TGTGCCAGCAGCCCAAGGTTTACTAGCGGGATGGTAGATGAGCAGTTCTTC
>TRBJ2-5|TRBD1|-|TRBV6-6
CASSTGGMGETQYF
TGTGCCAGCAGTACAGGGGGCATGGGAGAGACCCAGTACTTC
>TRBJ2-5|-|few|TRBV7-2
CASSLVAQLETQYF
TGTGCCAGCAGCTTAGTGGCACAGCTGGAGACCCAGTACTTC
>TRBJ2-7|-|-|TRBV11-2
CASSAPGTVVYEQYF
TGTGCCAGCAGCGCCCCCGGGACGGTAGTCTACGAGCAGTACTTC
>TRBJ2-7|TRBD2|few|TRBV7-8
CASSLERGQGYEQYF
TGTGCCAGCAGCTTAGAGCGGGGCCAGGGCTACGAGCAGTACTTC
>TRBJ1-3|-|few|TRBV30
CAWSAGTGNTIYF
TGTGCCTGGAGTGCCGGGACAGGAAACACCATATATTTT
>TRBJ2-1|-|-|TRBV7-6
CASTQGFEQFF
TGTGCCAGCACCCAGGGTTTTGAGCAGTTCTTC
>TRBJ2-1|-|few|TRBV6-6
CASSYDGNEQFF
TGTGCCAGCAGTTACGATGGGAATGAGCAGTTCTTC
>TRBJ2-7|TRBD2|-|TRBV7-2
CASSRTGGSYEQYF
TGTGCCAGCTCGAGAACGGGGGGTTCCTACGAGCAGTACTTC
>TRBJ1-1|-|few|TRBV29-1
CSVGLARNTEAFF
TGCAGCGTTGGCCTGGCCAGGAACACTGAAGCTTTCTTT
>TRBJ1-2|-|few|TRBV2
CASSGPTDGYTF
TGTGCCAGCAGCGGACCTACCGATGGCTACACCTTC
>TRBJ1-3|-|few|TRBV14
CASSQVLSPGNTIYF
TGTGCCAGCAGCCAAGTCCTCTCCCCTGGAAACACCATATATTTT
>TRBJ2-1|TRBD2|once|TRBV7-2
CASSSKRESYDEQFF
TGTGCCAGCAGCTCCAAGCGGGAGTCCTACGATGAGCAGTTCTTC
>TRBJ2-3|-|-|TRBV6-6
CASITGGRSTDTQYF
TGTGCCAGCATAACCGGAGGGAGGTCCACAGATACGCAGTATTTT
>TRBJ2-1|-|-|TRBV18
CASSSDSNNEQFF
TGTGCCAGCTCGTCGGACAGTAACAATGAGCAGTTCTTC
>TRBJ2-2|-|few|TRBV13
CASRLGGNGELFF
TGTGCCAGCAGACTTGGTGGTAACGGGGAGCTGTTTTTT
>TRBJ2-1|-|-|TRBV7-9
CASSTRPLPSYNEQFF
TGTGCCAGCAGTACTAGACCGCTGCCGTCCTACAATGAGCAGTTCTTC
>TRBJ2-2|-|-|TRBV30
CAWSVILGASGELFF
TGTGCCTGGAGTGTAATTTTGGGGGCATCCGGGGAGCTGTTTTTT
>TRBJ2-3|TRBD2|few|TRBV7-7
CASSQLAGASTDTQYF
TGTGCCAGCAGTCAGCTAGCGGGAGCCAGCACAGATACGCAGTATTTT
>TRBJ2-3|-|-|TRBV4-1
CASSQELAGDTQYF
TGCGCCAGCAGCCAAGAGTTGGCGGGGGATACGCAGTATTTT
>TRBJ2-1|TRBD2|-|TRBV19
CASSTTSASYNEQFF
TGTGCCAGTAGTACCACTAGCGCCTCCTACAATGAGCAGTTCTTC
>TRBJ1-1|-|-|TRBV4-3
CASSQDQGTEAFF
TGCGCCAGCAGCCAAGATCAGGGGACTGAAGCTTTCTTT
>TRBJ2-5|-|few|TRBV30
CAWSRQVQETQYF
TGTGCCTGGAGTAGGCAGGTACAAGAGACCCAGTACTTC
>TRBJ2-7|TRBD1|few|TRBV11-2
CASSYSGTGDYEQYF
TGTGCCAGCAGCTACTCCGGGACAGGGGACTACGAGCAGTACTTC
>TRBJ1-5|TRBD1|-|TRBV7-9
CASSLGQGAKYQPQHF
TGTGCCAGCAGCTTGGGCCAGGGGGCAAAGTATCAGCCCCAGCATTTT
>TRBJ2-1|-|few|TRBV11-2
CASSSLRDHLDEQFF
TGTGCCAGCAGCTCGCTCCGGGACCATTTGGATGAGCAGTTCTTC
>TRBJ1-1|-|few|TRBV25-1
CASKRTGLTEAFF
TGTGCCAGCAAACGTACAGGGCTCACTGAAGCTTTCTTT
>TRBJ2-1|TRBD2|few|TRBV28
CASSSLAGLNEQFF
TGTGCCAGCAGTTCACTAGCGGGACTCAATGAGCAGTTCTTC
>TRBJ2-7|TRBD2|-|TRBV4-2
CASSQVSSGGNYEQYF
TGTGCCAGCAGCCAGGTTTCTAGCGGGGGGAACTACGAGCAGTACTTC
>TRBJ2-5|-|many|TRBV29-1
CSVSGRNQETQYF
TGCAGCGTTTCTGGGCGCAACCAAGAGACCCAGTACTTC
>TRBJ1-1|-|-|TRBV30
CAWSVDWNTEAFF
TGTGCCTGGAGTGTAGACTGGAACACTGAAGCTTTCTTT
>TRBJ2-7|TRBD1|few|TRBV9
CASSALGTGSEQYF
TGTGCCAGCAGCGCCCTAGGGACAGGGAGCGAGCAGTACTTC
>TRBJ2-3|TRBD2|-|TRBV10-2
CASSVASGYTDTQYF
TGCGCCAGCAGTGTGGCTAGCGGATACACAGATACGCAGTATTTT